Given below is one T cell receptor (beta chain) in context. With a J-beta primer mix and a sample-barcoded 5' primer, a second PCR ran about 6 to 11 cycles. TCRdb reprocessed the 5' RACE reads via MiXCR and lists one record per CDR3 protein. The sample yields approximately 760,000 distinct CDR3 sequences, around 25% seen once. With 0 bases removed from V and 5 bases from J, the gap between germline ends came to 13 bases. Germline lookup yields CDR1 MNHEY and CDR2 SVGEGT. This CDR3 is built from 15 residues. This specimen belongs to a study of blood T cells in healthy people across ages. These records were also assigned to another study, of T cells of mothers and their children.

V usage is TRBV6-2 or TRBV6-3 and J usage is TRBJ1-1; possible D gene TRBD1, 5 bases. The TCR comes from a boy aged 10-17 years in good health. The sequenced material came from blood. The CDR3 sequence: CASSYSTDRGTEAFF. CDR3 coding DNA: TGTGCCAGCAGTTACTCGACGGATCGGGGGACTGAAGCTTTCTTT.